A selection of T cell receptor beta chains follows, all from one sample in a study of blood T cell repertoires in COVID-19. Only in-frame clones appear in the TCRdb table, and some are missing; sequencing was by immunoSEQ multiplex PCR. The sample shows about 160,000 clones, roughly 84% of them seen only once. The sequenced material came from PBMCs or T cells enriched from blood (not recorded which). The receptors come from a man aged 55 to 69 who had recovered from COVID-19. CDR3s include the opening cysteine and the closing phenylalanine or tryptophan. The D gene is left open where the match is weak. Size is omitted from some rows. Given values are once, few, many or a class for expanded clones.

CDR3 DNA	CDR3 protein	D gene	J gene	clone size	CDR3 length	V gene
TGTGCCAGCAGTGAATTTTTAGCGGGAGCCCTTACTGGCGAGCAGTACTTC	CASSEFLAGALTGEQYF	TRBD2	TRBJ2-7	.	17	TRBV6-1
TGTGCCTGGAGTGCCGGTCAGGTGAACACTGAAGCTTTCTTT	CAWSAGQVNTEAFF	.	TRBJ1-1	.	14	TRBV30
TGTGCCAGCAGTTCAACCGACAGGGTAACCAAAAACATTCAGTACTTC	CASSSTDRVTKNIQYF	TRBD1	TRBJ2-4	.	16	TRBV27
TGTGCCAGCCGTCGACTAGCGGCCTACTCCTACGAGCAGTACTTC	CASRRLAAYSYEQYF	TRBD2	TRBJ2-7	once	15	TRBV6-5
TGTGCCAGCAGTCCTAATCCGCTAGCGGGGGGCCCAGATACGCAGTATTTT	CASSPNPLAGGPDTQYF	TRBD2	TRBJ2-3	.	17	TRBV3-1/TRBV3-2
TGTGCCAGCAGCCAAGAGGGACAGACGAGCTCCTACGAGCAGTACTTC	CASSQEGQTSSYEQYF	TRBD1	TRBJ2-7	.	16	TRBV4-2
TGTGCCAGCACCCGGAGCGGGGTGTCAGCGAACACCGGGGAGCTGTTTTTT	CASTRSGVSANTGELFF	TRBD2	TRBJ2-2	.	17	TRBV3-1/TRBV3-2
TGTGCCAGCAGTCCCGATCGGTCCTATGGCTACACCTTC	CASSPDRSYGYTF	.	TRBJ1-2	.	13	TRBV27
TGCGCCAGCAGCTTGATTGGGGAGGTGGACACTGAAGCTTTCTTT	CASSLIGEVDTEAFF	.	TRBJ1-1	few	15	TRBV5-1
TGCAGCGCGAGACAGGGGGCGCGGGAGACCCAGTACTTC	CSARQGARETQYF	TRBD1	TRBJ2-5	.	13	TRBV29-1
TGTGCCAGCAGTCTTAACACCGGGGAGCTGTTTTTT	CASSLNTGELFF	.	TRBJ2-2	once	12	TRBV12-3/TRBV12-4
TGTGCCACCCTGTGGTCTATGACGGGAGGGGAGCAGTTCTTC	CATLWSMTGGEQFF	TRBD2	TRBJ2-1	.	14	TRBV6-5
TGTGCCACCAGTGTTCCCAGCAGCGGGGGGTTCACCGGGGAGCTGTTTTTT	CATSVPSSGGFTGELFF	TRBD2	TRBJ2-2	.	17	TRBV24-1
TGTGCCAGCAGCGTAGCTGCAGTGGCCACTGAAGCTTTCTTT	CASSVAAVATEAFF	.	TRBJ1-1	.	14	TRBV9
TGTGCCAGTAGTAGGGGCTCCGGGTTCTCTACAGATACGCAGTATTTT	CASSRGSGFSTDTQYF	.	TRBJ2-3	.	16	TRBV19
TGTGCCAGTGCTAAGGGGACAGTCTCTGTCTCTGGAAACACCATATATTTT	CASAKGTVSVSGNTIYF	TRBD1	TRBJ1-3	.	17	TRBV19
TGTGCCAGCAGCTTTGCGACAGGGGGCAACTATGGCTACACCTTC	CASSFATGGNYGYTF	TRBD1	TRBJ1-2	.	15	TRBV7-2
TGTGCCAGTAGTATGGGCGGGAGGCTCTACGAGCAGTACTTC	CASSMGGRLYEQYF	TRBD2	TRBJ2-7	.	14	TRBV19
TGTGCCAGCAGCGTAGGAGGAGGAACCCCCTACGAGCAGTACTTC	CASSVGGGTPYEQYF	.	TRBJ2-7	.	15	TRBV9
TGTGCCAGCAGCACCTATGGACGCGCGGGAGGCTATGGCTACACCTTC	CASSTYGRAGGYGYTF	.	TRBJ1-2	few	16	TRBV28
TGTGCCAGCATTTGGCACGCGAACACTGAAGCTTTCTTT	CASIWHANTEAFF	.	TRBJ1-1	.	13	TRBV28
TGTGCCAGTAGTGACGGGGGACAGCAGTTCTTC	CASSDGGQQFF	.	TRBJ2-1	.	11	TRBV19
TGTGCCAGCAGTACAGGGACAGAATTTAACTATGGCTACACCTTC	CASSTGTEFNYGYTF	TRBD1	TRBJ1-2	.	15	TRBV28
TGTGCCAGCAGGGATAGCGGGAAACTCCCCTGGGGCACAGATACGCAGTATTTT	CASRDSGKLPWGTDTQYF	TRBD2	TRBJ2-3	.	18	TRBV2
TGCGCCAGCAGCTTGGAAGGGGGAACCATATATTTT	CASSLEGGTIYF	.	TRBJ1-3	.	12	TRBV5-1
TGTGCCAGCAGCTTGGGACTAGCGGGGGGGTTGAGCACAGATACGCAGTATTTT	CASSLGLAGGLSTDTQYF	TRBD2	TRBJ2-3	few	18	TRBV5-6
TGTGCCAGCAGGACAGGGGCCGGGGAGCTGTTTTTT	CASRTGAGELFF	TRBD1	TRBJ2-2	.	12	TRBV12-3/TRBV12-4
TGCGCCAGCAGCTTGGGGAGCAGAGGCAACACTGGAAACACCATATATTTT	CASSLGSRGNTGNTIYF	.	TRBJ1-3	few	17	TRBV5-1
TGTGCCAGCAGCTTAGGTGGGGGGGGAAGAGAGCAGTTCTTC	CASSLGGGGREQFF	TRBD2	TRBJ2-1	.	14	TRBV11-3
TGTGCCAGCAGCGTAGGACAGTCACCGGGGTACTTC	CASSVGQSPGYF	.	TRBJ2-4	.	12	TRBV7-9
TGTGCCAGTAGTATATCCCACCTCGCGACAGGTTGGAAGAGAAACTATGGCTACACCTTC	CASSISHLATGWKRNYGYTF	.	TRBJ1-2	.	20	TRBV19
TGTGCCAGCAGCCCCTCCACCGGGGGCACAGATACGCAGTATTTT	CASSPSTGGTDTQYF	.	TRBJ2-3	.	15	TRBV11-3
TGTGCCAGCTCCCGAGAGAGTAATTCACCCCTCCACTTT	CASSRESNSPLHF	.	TRBJ1-6	.	13	TRBV28
TGTGCCAGCAGTTACTCGAATCCGGGTTGGACTGGAAACACCATATATTTT	CASSYSNPGWTGNTIYF	.	TRBJ1-3	.	17	TRBV6-2/TRBV6-3
TGTGCCAGTAAGATACTACAGGGGGGCACCGGGGAGCTGTTTTTT	CASKILQGGTGELFF	TRBD1	TRBJ2-2	.	15	TRBV19
TGTGCCAGCAGCATGACTAGCGGGAGGGTCGGGGAGCTGTTTTTT	CASSMTSGRVGELFF	TRBD2	TRBJ2-2	.	15	TRBV9
TGTGCCAGCAGCTTAATAGCAGGGGGGTTCTATGGCTACACCTTC	CASSLIAGGFYGYTF	TRBD1	TRBJ1-2	.	15	TRBV7-3
TGTGCCAGCAGCTTTAAAGACAATTTGGAAAAACTGTTTTTT	CASSFKDNLEKLFF	.	TRBJ1-4	.	14	TRBV5-8
TGTGCCAGCAGCGCCCCTAGCTCCTACGAGCAGTACTTC	CASSAPSSYEQYF	.	TRBJ2-7	.	13	TRBV7-2
TGTGCCAGCAGCTTACCCAGGATCCCATTCACAGATACGCAGTATTTT	CASSLPRIPFTDTQYF	.	TRBJ2-3	few	16	TRBV7-8
TGTGCCAGCAGCTTAGCGCGGGGGACTAGCGGGAGTAATGAGCAGTTCTTC	CASSLARGTSGSNEQFF	TRBD2	TRBJ2-1	.	17	TRBV7-2
TGCGCCAGCAGCTTGGACGGGACAGGACAAGAGACCCAGTACTTC	CASSLDGTGQETQYF	TRBD1	TRBJ2-5	.	15	TRBV5-1
TGTGCCAGCAGCGTAGGGTCTAATGGCAGGGTGGATACGCAGTATTTT	CASSVGSNGRVDTQYF	.	TRBJ2-3	.	16	TRBV9
TGTGCCAGCAGCCCCCGTGGGGACAGGGCCCTCTACGAGCAGTACTTC	CASSPRGDRALYEQYF	TRBD1	TRBJ2-7	.	16	TRBV9
TGTGCCAGCAGCTTAGGGAGCGGGAGGTCGGACGAGCAGTACTTC	CASSLGSGRSDEQYF	TRBD2	TRBJ2-7	once	15	TRBV11-3
TGTGCCAGCAGCTTAACTTCGAGGGAGGGCCGATACGAGCAGTACTTC	CASSLTSREGRYEQYF	TRBD2	TRBJ2-7	.	16	TRBV7-3
TGTGCCAGCAAGAAGACCGGGGGAGAGGAAAAACTGTTTTTT	CASKKTGGEEKLFF	.	TRBJ1-4	.	14	TRBV28
TGTGCCACCAGCAGAGATCCGGGAGGAAACACTGAAGCTTTCTTT	CATSRDPGGNTEAFF	.	TRBJ1-1	.	15	TRBV15
TGTGCCAGCAGGTCCCCCGCGGGGGTTAGGGGCTATGGCTACACCTTC	CASRSPAGVRGYGYTF	.	TRBJ1-2	.	16	TRBV28
TGTGCCAGCAGTCCTCTCAACAGGGAGCAGTTCTTC	CASSPLNREQFF	.	TRBJ2-1	.	12	TRBV27
TGCAGTGCTAGTGTACAGGGGAGAAGGTGGGACACTGAAGCTTTCTTT	CSASVQGRRWDTEAFF	TRBD1	TRBJ1-1	.	16	TRBV20-1
TGTGCCAGTAGTATTGGAGGGTTGGCTTTCTTT	CASSIGGLAFF	.	TRBJ1-1	.	11	TRBV19
TGCGCCAGCAGCTTAGCCCCGGCGGCGAACACCGGGGAGCTGTTTTTT	CASSLAPAANTGELFF	.	TRBJ2-2	.	16	TRBV5-1
TGTGCCAGCTCACCCGGGACAGGGGCTAATCAGCCCCAGCATTTT	CASSPGTGANQPQHF	TRBD1	TRBJ1-5	.	15	TRBV18
TGTGCCAGCAGCCAAGACAGGGGAGAAAATCAGCCCCAGCATTTT	CASSQDRGENQPQHF	.	TRBJ1-5	.	15	TRBV3-1/TRBV3-2